The 5 T cell receptor beta chains below all came from one sample that was sequenced in a study of blood T cell repertoires in COVID-19. Some clones are missing from TCRdb's copy, which holds only in-frame ones; the method was immunoSEQ multiplex PCR. The repertoire has more than 200,000 clones, around four fifths of them found once; the top ten carry around 8%. Sample: peripheral blood. Receptors originate from a woman older than 75 with COVID-19, enrolled during active disease.

The chain combines TRBV7-2 with TRBJ1-4; TRBD1 agrees at 9 bases. CDR1 and CDR2 (germline): SGHTA, FQGNSA. V was pared by 5 bases and J by 10 bases, with 8 bases of the junction left unmatched. The CDR3 loop spans 14 amino acids. The CDR3 nucleotides are TGTGCCAGCAGCCCCGGGACAGGGTACGGAAAACTGTTTTTT. It encodes CASSPGTGYGKLFF.

The CDR3 sequence is CASSLRATSMRGGLLNEQFF. The CDR3 DNA sequence: TGTGCCAGCAGCTTGAGAGCAACATCGATGAGAGGGGGCCTCCTCAATGAGCAGTTCTTC. The chain uses TRBV5-5 and TRBJ2-1; 7 bases map to TRBD1. The J segment lost 6 bases and the V segment lost 1 base, leaving 22 bases of the junction unmatched. The CDR3 extends over 20 amino acids. Germline lookup yields CDR1 SGHKS and CDR2 YYEKEE (reference sequence).

As for this clone: One end of the junction is discordant with germline, which a read error may explain. The chain uses TRBV19 and TRBJ1-1; D possibly corresponds to TRBD1 (6 bases). Germline V gene sequence: CDR1 LNHDA, CDR2 SQIVND (reference sequence). The CDR3 runs to 12 residues. CDR3 sequence: CASSSRDTEAFF. The CDR3 DNA reads as TGTGCCAGTAGTTCCCGGGACACGGAAGCTTTCTTT.

This clone was found once. The chain employs TRBV18 and TRBJ1-2, with D maybe TRBD1 (5 bases). In germline, CDR1 is KGHSH, CDR2 LQKENI. CDR3 size: 14 residues. The ends were cut back, 7 bases at V and 8 bases at J, with 20 bases in the middle. The CDR3 DNA sequence: TGTGCCAGCTGGGCAGGGATCGCCCCGTCAGGCTACACCTTC. Protein: CASWAGIAPSGYTF.

The V gene is TRBV19, the J gene TRBJ1-2, with 8 bases aligning to TRBD1. V lost 7 bases and J lost 3; bases outside the gene matches: 4. CDR1 and CDR2 (germline): LNHDA, SQIVND (reference sequence). The CDR3 runs 13 residues. CDR3 region: CASTLDRDYGYTF. The CDR3 DNA follows: TGTGCCAGTACCCTGGACAGGGACTATGGCTACACCTTC.